Following are 20 T cell receptor beta chains from one sample sequenced in a study of blood T cell repertoires in COVID-19. Assay: immunoSEQ multiplex PCR; the TCRdb copy retains only in-frame clones and omits some. Of 150,000 or so clones in the sample, approximately 84% were seen once. Sequencing used peripheral blood. The source is a man aged 40-49 years who had recovered from COVID-19.

The V and J genes are TRBV19 and TRBJ2-5; 7 bases are shared with TRBD2. The ends lost 10 bases at V and 5 bases at J; junction bases unmatched: 16. The CDR3 runs to 15 residues. Germline lookup yields CDR1 LNHDA and CDR2 SQIVND (reference sequence). CDR3 residues: CATTLGGGFVETQYF. The CDR3 DNA follows: TGTGCCACCACGCTCGGGGGAGGGTTCGTTGAGACCCAGTACTTC.

The chain uses TRBV3-1 (or the pseudogene TRBV3-2) and TRBJ2-7, with D perhaps matching TRBD2 (5 bases). This CDR3 contains 14 residues. V was cut by 4 bases and J by 6 bases, with 16 bases left in between. CDR1 and CDR2 from the germline V gene are LGHDT and YNNKEL (reference sequence). For the CDR3, the DNA is TGTGCCAGCAGCCGACTGGGGAGAGTTGGCGAGCAGTACTTC. Its protein product is CASSRLGRVGEQYF.

This chain joins TRBV19 and TRBJ1-2; D is uncertain. This CDR3 spans 14 amino acids. V dropped 9 bases and J dropped 6 bases, with 20 bases sitting between them. Germline V gene data show CDR1 as LNHDA and CDR2 as SQIVND (reference sequence). The CDR3 DNA follows: TGTGCCAGCTCTGTCTACGGGGTCGAGAATGGCTACACCTTC. This encodes CASSVYGVENGYTF.

The CDR3: CASSSTSGTGEQFF. The CDR3 nucleotides are TGTGCCAGCAGCTCGACTAGCGGGACGGGTGAGCAGTTCTTC. The V gene is TRBV7-2, the J gene TRBJ2-1; 11 bases match TRBD2. CDR1 and CDR2 (germline): SGHTA, FQGNSA. CDR3 size: 14 residues. J gave up 9 bases and V 4 bases, and 5 bases lay outside the gene matches.

J is TRBJ2-3 and V is TRBV6-2 or TRBV6-3; 11 bases line up with TRBD2. Trimming took 5 bases from V and 4 from J; bases not matched to a gene: 5. CDR1 is MNHEY, CDR2 SVGEGT, per germline. The CDR3 covers 15 residues. The CDR3 sequence: CASSPTSGRPDTQYF. The CDR3 DNA follows: TGTGCCAGCAGTCCAACTAGCGGGAGACCAGATACGCAGTATTTT.

This chain links TRBV15 with TRBJ2-7; 7 bases are a match to TRBD2. The CDR3 loop spans 13 amino acids. Germline values: CDR1 LNHNV, CDR2 YYDKDF (reference sequence). J lost 2 bases, V lost 9 bases, and 7 bases had no gene match. CDR3 coding DNA: TGTGCCACGAGCGGGGAGGTAACCTACGAGCAGTACTTC. It encodes CATSGEVTYEQYF. The full variable domain, with the rest looked up from reference TRBV15 and TRBJ2-7, is DAMVIQNPRYQVTQFGKPVTLSCSQTLNHNVMYWYQQKSSQAPKLLFHYYDKDFNNEADTPDNFQSRRPNTSFCFLDIRSPGLGDTAMYLCATSGEVTYEQYFGPGTRLTVT.

The J gene is TRBJ2-4, the V gene TRBV12-3 or TRBV12-4, with unresolved D. V was shortened by 8 bases and J by 4 bases, with 6 bases between the two germline ends. The CDR3 extends over 11 amino acids. The CDR3 DNA is TGTGCCAGCGCGGAGAAAAACATTCAGTACTTC. Translation gives CASAEKNIQYF.

This chain joins TRBV7-6 and TRBJ2-3, with TRBD2 as a possible D gene (6 bases). CDR3 length: 18 amino acids. Germline V gives CDR1 SGHVS, CDR2 FNYEAQ. Trimming cost V 0 bases and J 1 base, with 17 bases left between them. The CDR3: CASSLAGIGGTRTDTQYF. CDR3 sequence (DNA): TGTGCCAGCAGCTTAGCTGGTATTGGGGGGACCCGCACAGATACGCAGTATTTT.

This clone showed up just once. The chain recombines TRBV21-1 with TRBJ2-5; TRBD2, the table's D call, was not compared with the DNA. TRBV21-1 constitutes a pseudogene. The CDR3 consists of 16 residues. The CDR3 sequence: CASSKAQGGGQETQYF. CDR3 DNA sequence: TGTGCCAGCAGCAAAGCGCAGGGAGGAGGCCAAGAGACCCAGTACTTC.

The chain couples TRBV27 to TRBJ2-7, with D tentatively TRBD2 (7 bases). The CDR3 runs to 13 residues. Germline CDR1 reads MNHEY; CDR2 reads SMNVEV (reference sequence). The V end was cut by 7 bases, the J end by 5 bases, with 15 bases between. The CDR3: CASKGGGLNEQYF. The CDR3 DNA reads TGTGCCAGCAAGGGGGGAGGGCTAAACGAGCAGTACTTC.

The chain employs TRBV19 and TRBJ2-7, with D perhaps matching TRBD1 (6 bases). Germline values: CDR1 LNHDA, CDR2 SQIVND (reference sequence). The CDR3 consists of 16 residues. The V end lost 4 bases, the J end lost 0 bases, and 16 bases lay between the germline ends. CDR3: CASSSLGHQNSYEQYF. The CDR3 DNA is TGTGCCAGTAGTAGCCTGGGACACCAAAACTCCTACGAGCAGTACTTC.

This chain joins TRBV28 and TRBJ1-1; 9 bases line up with TRBD1. Germline V gene lookup returns CDR1 MDHEN and CDR2 SYDVKM. This CDR3 has 14 amino acids. Trimming at V came to 8 bases and at J to 4 bases, leaving 8 bases not matched to a gene. As DNA, the CDR3 is TGTGCCAGCCTGCGGGACAGGGTTGGCACTGAAGCTTTCTTT. This encodes CASLRDRVGTEAFF.

CDR3 protein: CASSQERGIPHTEAFF. CDR3 in DNA: TGCGCCAGCAGCCAAGAACGAGGCATACCTCACACTGAAGCTTTCTTT. This chain connects TRBV4-1 to TRBJ1-1; no clear D gene. Trimming removed 0 bases from V and 3 bases from J, with 14 bases in between. The CDR3 length is 16 residues. Germline loops: CDR1 MGHRA, CDR2 YSYEKL.

V and J are TRBV7-3 and TRBJ2-4; 7 bases fit TRBD2. Germline values: CDR1 SGHTA, CDR2 FQGTGA. This CDR3 is 15 amino acids long. J lost 2 bases, V lost 5 bases, and 6 bases had no gene match. This CDR3 reads CASSPSGTTKNIQYF. The CDR3 DNA is TGTGCCAGCAGCCCCTCCGGGACTACCAAAAACATTCAGTACTTC. Full variable domain (remainder filled in from reference TRBV7-3 and TRBJ2-4): GAGVSQTPSNKVTEKGKYVELRCDPISGHTALYWYRQSLGQGPEFLIYFQGTGAADDSGLPNDRFFAVRPEGSVSTLKIQRTERGDSAVYLCASSPSGTTKNIQYFGAGTRLSVL.

There are a few counts of this clone. The chain is built from TRBV7-2 and TRBJ1-2; 11 bases fit TRBD1. The germline CDR1 and CDR2 sequences are SGHTA and FQGNSA. The CDR3 extends over 12 amino acids. The V gene end was trimmed by 4 bases and the J gene end by 8 bases; junction bases not matched to a gene: 0. CDR3 amino acids: CASSWTGGGYTF. CDR3 DNA: TGTGCCAGCAGCTGGACAGGGGGCGGCTACACCTTC.

To note about this clone: Mismatch with germline at one junction end may stem from a read error. The J gene is TRBJ2-2, the V gene TRBV7-7, with D tentatively TRBD2 (6 bases). The germline gives CDR1 SSHAT, CDR2 FNYEAQ (reference sequence). The CDR3 covers 15 residues. In DNA form, the CDR3 reads TGTGCTAGCAGCGCGGGGCGCCGGGGGACCGGGGAGCTGTTTTTT. Residues: CASSAGRRGTGELFF.

The chain couples TRBV4-1 to TRBJ1-5; D ambiguous. The CDR3 runs 13 residues. V lost 1 base to trimming and J lost 3 bases, with 4 bases between them. CDR1 is MGHRA and CDR2 is YSYEKL in the germline V gene. This CDR3 is CASSQGLNQPQHF. In DNA form, the CDR3 reads TGCGCCAGCAGCCAAGGACTCAATCAGCCCCAGCATTTT.

The chain employs TRBV28 and TRBJ1-2; 10 nucleotides match TRBD1. The CDR3 is 15 amino acids. After removal of 6 bases from V and 8 bases from J, the junction contained 12 bases not matched to a gene. Germline-derived CDR1 and CDR2 are MDHEN and SYDVKM. The CDR3 DNA reads TGTGCCAGCAGCATTTTTAATCCGGGACAGGGGGGCTACACCTTC. Translating gives CASSIFNPGQGGYTF.

J is TRBJ2-7 and V is TRBV9; 11 bases are shared with TRBD1. Germline CDR1 reads SGDLS; CDR2 reads YYNGEE. J gave up 3 bases and V 1 base, and 3 bases lay outside the gene matches. The CDR3 has 15 amino acids. The CDR3: CASSVSGQGGYEQYF. The CDR3 DNA is TGTGCCAGCAGCGTATCGGGACAGGGGGGCTACGAGCAGTACTTC.

In DNA form, the CDR3 reads TGCGCCACACGGGACGCATCGAGGGGAGGGCTGACCGGGGAGCTGTTTTTT. Translation: CATRDASRGGLTGELFF. The rearrangement joins TRBV5-1 to TRBJ2-2, with 7 bases fitting TRBD2. Germline values: CDR1 SGHRS, CDR2 YFSETQ. This CDR3 is built from 17 residues. The V gene end was trimmed by 9 bases and the J gene end by 5 bases; junction bases not matched to a gene: 19.